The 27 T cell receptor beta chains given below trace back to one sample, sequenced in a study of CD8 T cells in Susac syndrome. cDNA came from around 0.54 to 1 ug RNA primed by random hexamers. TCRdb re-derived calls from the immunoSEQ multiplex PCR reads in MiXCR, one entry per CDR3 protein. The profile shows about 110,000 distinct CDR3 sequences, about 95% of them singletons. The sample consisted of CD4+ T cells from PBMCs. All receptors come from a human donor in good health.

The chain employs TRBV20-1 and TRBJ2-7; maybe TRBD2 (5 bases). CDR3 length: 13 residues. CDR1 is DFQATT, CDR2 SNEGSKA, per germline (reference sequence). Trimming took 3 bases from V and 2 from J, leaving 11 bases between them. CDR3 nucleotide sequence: TGCAGTGCTAGCTGGCGGGCCACCTACGAGCAGTACTTC. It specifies CSASWRATYEQYF.

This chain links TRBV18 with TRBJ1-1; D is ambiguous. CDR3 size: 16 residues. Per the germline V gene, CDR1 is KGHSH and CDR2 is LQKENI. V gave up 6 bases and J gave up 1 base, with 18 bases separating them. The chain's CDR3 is CASSPTPIVRNTEAFF. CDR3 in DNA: TGTGCCAGCTCGCCCACTCCCATTGTCAGGAACACTGAAGCTTTCTTT. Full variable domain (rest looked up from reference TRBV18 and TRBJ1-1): NAGVMQNPRHLVRRRGQEARLRCSPMKGHSHVYWYRQLPEEGLKFMVYLQKENIIDESGMPKERFSAEFPKEGPSILRIQQVVRGDSAAYFCASSPTPIVRNTEAFFGQGTRLTVV.

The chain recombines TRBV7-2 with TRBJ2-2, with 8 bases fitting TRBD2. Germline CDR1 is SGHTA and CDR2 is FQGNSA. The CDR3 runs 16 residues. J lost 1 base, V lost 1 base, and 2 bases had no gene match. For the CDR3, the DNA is TGTGCCAGCAGCTTAGGTCTAGCGGGGAACACCGGGGAGCTGTTTTTT. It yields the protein CASSLGLAGNTGELFF. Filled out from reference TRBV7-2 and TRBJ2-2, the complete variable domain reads GAGVSQSPSNKVTEKGKDVELRCDPISGHTALYWYRQSLGQGLEFLIYFQGNSAPDKSGLPSDRFSAERTGGSVSTLTIQRTQQEDSAVYLCASSLGLAGNTGELFFGEGSRLTVL.

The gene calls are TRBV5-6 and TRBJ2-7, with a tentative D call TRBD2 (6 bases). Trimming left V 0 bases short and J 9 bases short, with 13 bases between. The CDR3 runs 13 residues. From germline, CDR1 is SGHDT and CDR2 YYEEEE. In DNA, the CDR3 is TGTGCCAGCAGCTTGGACAGCTACGGGGGGCAGTACTTC. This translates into CASSLDSYGGQYF.

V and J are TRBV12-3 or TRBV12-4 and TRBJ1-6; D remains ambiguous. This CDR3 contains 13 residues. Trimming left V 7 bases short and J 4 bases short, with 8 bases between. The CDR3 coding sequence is TGTGCCAGCACTCTAAAGTATAATTCACCCCTCCACTTT. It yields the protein CASTLKYNSPLHF.

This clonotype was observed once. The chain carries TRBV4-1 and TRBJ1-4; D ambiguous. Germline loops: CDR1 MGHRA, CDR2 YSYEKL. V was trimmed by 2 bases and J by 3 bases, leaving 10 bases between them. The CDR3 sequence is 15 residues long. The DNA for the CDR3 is TGCGCCAGCAGCCAAACGGGGTTGGCTAATGAAAAACTGTTTTTT. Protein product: CASSQTGLANEKLFF.

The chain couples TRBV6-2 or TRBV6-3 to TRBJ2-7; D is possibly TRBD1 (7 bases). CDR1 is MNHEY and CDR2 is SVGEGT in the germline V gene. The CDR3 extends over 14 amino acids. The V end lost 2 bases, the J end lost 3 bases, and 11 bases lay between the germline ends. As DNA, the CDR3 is TGTGCCAGCAGTTACGGCGGGGACAGCTACGAGCAGTACTTC. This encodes CASSYGGDSYEQYF.

The CDR3 loop reads CASSEGQTNYGYTF. The CDR3 DNA reads as TGTGCCAGCAGTGAAGGGCAGACTAACTATGGCTACACCTTC. J is TRBJ1-2 and V is TRBV2, with D uncertain. CDR1 is SNHLY and CDR2 is FYNNEI in the germline V gene. The CDR3 length is 14 residues. Trimming removed 1 base at V and 0 bases at J, with 6 bases between.

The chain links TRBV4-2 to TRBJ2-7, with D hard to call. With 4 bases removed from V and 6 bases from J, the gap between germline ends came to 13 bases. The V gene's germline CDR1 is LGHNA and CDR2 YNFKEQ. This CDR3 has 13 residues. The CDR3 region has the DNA TGTGCCAGCAGCCGAAGAGTAGGGTCCGAGCAGTACTTC. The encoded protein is CASSRRVGSEQYF.

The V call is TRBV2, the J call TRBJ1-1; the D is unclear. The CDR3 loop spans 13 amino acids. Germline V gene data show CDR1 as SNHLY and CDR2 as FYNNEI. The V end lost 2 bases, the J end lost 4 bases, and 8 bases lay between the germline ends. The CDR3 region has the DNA TGTGCCAGCAGTGAAATCCGGCGCACTGAAGCTTTCTTT. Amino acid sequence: CASSEIRRTEAFF.

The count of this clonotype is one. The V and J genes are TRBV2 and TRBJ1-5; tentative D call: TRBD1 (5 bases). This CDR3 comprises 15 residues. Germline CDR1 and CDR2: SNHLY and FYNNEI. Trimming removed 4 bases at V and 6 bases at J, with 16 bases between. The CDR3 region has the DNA TGTGCCAGCAGTGCTACAGAGTCGGGGACTCAGCCCCAGCATTTT. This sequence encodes CASSATESGTQPQHF.

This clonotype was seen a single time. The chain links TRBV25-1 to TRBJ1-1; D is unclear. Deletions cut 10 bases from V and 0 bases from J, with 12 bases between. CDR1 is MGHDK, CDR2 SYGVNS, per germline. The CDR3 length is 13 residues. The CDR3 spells CATSTWMNTEAFF. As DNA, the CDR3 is TGTGCCACCTCTACCTGGATGAACACTGAAGCTTTCTTT.

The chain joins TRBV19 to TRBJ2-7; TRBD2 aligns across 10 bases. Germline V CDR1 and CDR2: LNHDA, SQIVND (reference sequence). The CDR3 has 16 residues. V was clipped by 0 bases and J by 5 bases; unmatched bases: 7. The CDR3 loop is CASSIDRLAGVDEQYF. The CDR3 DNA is TGTGCCAGTAGTATAGATCGGCTAGCGGGAGTCGACGAGCAGTACTTC.

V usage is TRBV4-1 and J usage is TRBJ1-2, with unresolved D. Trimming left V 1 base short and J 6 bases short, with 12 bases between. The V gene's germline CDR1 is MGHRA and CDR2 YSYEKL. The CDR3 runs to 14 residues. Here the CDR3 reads CASSQVLSGNGYTF. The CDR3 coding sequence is TGCGCCAGCAGCCAAGTTCTTTCCGGGAATGGCTACACCTTC.

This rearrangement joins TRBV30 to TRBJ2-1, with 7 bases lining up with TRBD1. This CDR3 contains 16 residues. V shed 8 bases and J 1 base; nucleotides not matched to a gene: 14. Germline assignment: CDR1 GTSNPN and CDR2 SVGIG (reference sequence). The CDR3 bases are TGTGCCGGGGTTGCCTTGACAGGGTGGTCCTACAATGAGCAGTTCTTC. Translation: CAGVALTGWSYNEQFF.

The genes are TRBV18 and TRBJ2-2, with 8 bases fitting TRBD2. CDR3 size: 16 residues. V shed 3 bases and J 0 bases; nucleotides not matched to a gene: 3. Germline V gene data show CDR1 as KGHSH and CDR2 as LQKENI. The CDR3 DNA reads TGTGCCAGCTCACCCCGGGAGGGCCCGAACACCGGGGAGCTGTTTTTT. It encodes CASSPREGPNTGELFF.

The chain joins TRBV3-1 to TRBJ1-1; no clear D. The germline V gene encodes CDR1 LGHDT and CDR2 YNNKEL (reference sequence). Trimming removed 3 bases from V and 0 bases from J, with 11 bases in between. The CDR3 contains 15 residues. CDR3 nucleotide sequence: TGTGCCAGCAGCCAGAGGGAGGTCATGAACACTGAAGCTTTCTTT. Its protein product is CASSQREVMNTEAFF.

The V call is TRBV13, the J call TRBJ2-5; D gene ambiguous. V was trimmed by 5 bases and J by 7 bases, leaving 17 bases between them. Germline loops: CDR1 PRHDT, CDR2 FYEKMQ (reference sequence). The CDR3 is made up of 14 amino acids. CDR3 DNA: TGTGCCAGCAGCCTCCTACAGTGGGAAGGGACCCAGTACTTC. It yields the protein CASSLLQWEGTQYF.

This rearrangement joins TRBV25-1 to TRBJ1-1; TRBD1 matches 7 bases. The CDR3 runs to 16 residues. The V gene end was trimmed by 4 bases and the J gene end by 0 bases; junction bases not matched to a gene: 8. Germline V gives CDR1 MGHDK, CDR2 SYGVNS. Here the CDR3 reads CASSGQGAGMNTEAFF. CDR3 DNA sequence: TGTGCCAGCAGTGGACAGGGAGCGGGGATGAACACTGAAGCTTTCTTT.

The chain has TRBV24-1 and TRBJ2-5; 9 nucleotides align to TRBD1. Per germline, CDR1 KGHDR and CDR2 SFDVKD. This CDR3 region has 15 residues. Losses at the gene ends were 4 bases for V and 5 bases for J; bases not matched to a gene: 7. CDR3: CATSDGQGKRETQYF. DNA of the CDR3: TGTGCCACCAGTGACGGACAGGGGAAGAGGGAGACCCAGTACTTC.

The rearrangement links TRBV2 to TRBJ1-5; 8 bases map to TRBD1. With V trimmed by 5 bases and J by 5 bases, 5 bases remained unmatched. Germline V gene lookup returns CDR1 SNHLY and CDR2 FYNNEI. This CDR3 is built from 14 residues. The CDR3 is CASSLDREHQPQHF. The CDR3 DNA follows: TGTGCCAGCAGTTTGGACAGGGAGCATCAGCCCCAGCATTTT.

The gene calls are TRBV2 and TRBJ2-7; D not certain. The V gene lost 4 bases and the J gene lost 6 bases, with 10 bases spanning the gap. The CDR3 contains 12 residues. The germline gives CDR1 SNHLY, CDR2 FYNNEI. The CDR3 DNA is TGTGCCAGCAGTGTAGAAGGTGGCGAGCAGTACTTC. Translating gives CASSVEGGEQYF.

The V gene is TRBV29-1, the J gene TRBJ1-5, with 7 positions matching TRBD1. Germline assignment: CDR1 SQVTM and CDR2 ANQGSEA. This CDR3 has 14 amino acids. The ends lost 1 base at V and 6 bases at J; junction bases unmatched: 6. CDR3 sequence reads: CSVEVEGGGQPQHF. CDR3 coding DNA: TGCAGCGTTGAAGTGGAAGGGGGCGGTCAGCCCCAGCATTTT.

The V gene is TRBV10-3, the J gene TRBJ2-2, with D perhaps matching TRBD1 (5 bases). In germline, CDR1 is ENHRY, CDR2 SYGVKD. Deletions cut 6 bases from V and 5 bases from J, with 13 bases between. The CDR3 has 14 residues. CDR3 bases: TGTGCCATCAGGGGGCAAAGTGGGACCGGGGAGCTGTTTTTT. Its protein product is CAIRGQSGTGELFF.

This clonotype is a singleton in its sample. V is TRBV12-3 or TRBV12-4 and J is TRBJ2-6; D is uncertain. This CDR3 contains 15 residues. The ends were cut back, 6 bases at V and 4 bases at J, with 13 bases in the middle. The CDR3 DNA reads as TGTGCCAGCAGCCCCACGGTCGTAGGGGCCAACGTCCTGACTTTC. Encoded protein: CASSPTVVGANVLTF.

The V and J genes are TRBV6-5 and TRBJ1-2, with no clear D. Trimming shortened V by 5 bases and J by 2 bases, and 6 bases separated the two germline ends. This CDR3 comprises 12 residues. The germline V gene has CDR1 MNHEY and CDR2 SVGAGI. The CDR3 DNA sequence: TGTGCCAGCAGTCGGCGGAACTATGGCTACACCTTC. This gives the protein CASSRRNYGYTF.

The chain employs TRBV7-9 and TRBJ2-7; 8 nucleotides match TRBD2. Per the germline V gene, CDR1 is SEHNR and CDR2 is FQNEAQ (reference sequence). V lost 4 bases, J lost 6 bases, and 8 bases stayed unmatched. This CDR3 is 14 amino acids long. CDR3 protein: CASSSEMTSAEQYF. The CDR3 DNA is TGTGCCAGCAGCTCGGAAATGACTAGCGCCGAGCAGTACTTC.